This entry describes one T cell receptor beta chain. Distinct nucleotide sequences in the sample also encode this CDR3. TCRdb's copy holds only in-frame clones and misses some; the assay was immunoSEQ multiplex PCR. Of about 480,000 clones listed, roughly 87% were seen once; the top ten hold 13%. The data belong to a study of Ad26.COV2.S vaccination and SARS-CoV-2 variants. Germline V gives CDR1 SGDLS, CDR2 YYNGEE. V lost 4 bases, J lost 1 base, and 7 bases stayed unmatched. The CDR3 contains 15 residues. Treatment denoted: about 20 received Ad26.COV2.S at low or high dose, single or two shots; a few received placebo; per-sample allocation not given. The investigators took samples on day 63 after the first vaccine or placebo injection. Boston supplied an adult donor aged 18-55 years.

The sequence was obtained from a person aged 18 to 65 who received the Ad26.COV2.S COVID-19 vaccine or a placebo. Sequencing was performed on peripheral blood, taken in a trial of Ad26.COV2.S vaccine versus placebo. This chain uses TRBV9 with TRBJ2-7; TRBD1 agrees at 8 bases. The CDR3 loop reads CASSPRQGSSYEQYF. As DNA, the CDR3 is TGTGCCAGCAGCCCTCGACAGGGGTCATCCTACGAGCAGTACTTC. Full variable domain (outside the CDR3, taken from reference TRBV9 and TRBJ2-7): DSGVTQTPKHLITATGQRVTLRCSPRSGDLSVYWYQQSLDQGLQFLIQYYNGEERAKGNILERFSAQQFPDLHSELNLSSLELGDSALYFCASSPRQGSSYEQYFGPGTRLTVT.